The clone carrying this T cell receptor (beta chain) was counted once. The source of the sample is a study of patients and donors after allogeneic stem cell transplantation. TCRdb re-called the RT-PCR reads with MiXCR, one entry per CDR3 protein. The top ten hold around a tenth of the sample, which has approximately 200,000 distinct CDR3 sequences, 35% to 45% seen once. The receptor comes from a human donor who was either an allogeneic HSCT recipient or a stem cell or donor lymphocyte infusion donor (not recorded which). It is not recorded whose cells these are; they may come from a transplant donor. Sequencing was performed on blood, either unsorted or a sorted T cell fraction (not recorded which).

The CDR3: CASSPGLRIRTDTQYF. In DNA, the CDR3 is TGTGCCAGCAGCCCGGGACTCCGAATTCGCACAGATACGCAGTATTTT. J is TRBJ2-3 and V is TRBV28, with D perhaps TRBD2 (6 bases). Germline CDR1 MDHEN, CDR2 SYDVKM. V was trimmed by 6 bases and J by 1 base, leaving 17 bases between them. This CDR3 spans 16 amino acids.